These 22 T cell receptor beta chains share one sample of origin, sequenced in a study of cytomegalovirus exposure and HLA in healthy donors (dated by TCRdb to between 2016 and 2019). Library preparation used the immunoSEQ multiplex PCR assay. For the multiplex PCR, a mixture combining 60 forward primers for TCR Vbeta segments and 13 reverse primers for TCR Jbeta segments was used. TCRdb carries this immuneACCESS record with in-frame sequences only. Its versions omit some clonotypes, under half of them owing to an unresolved V gene in the studies checked, with the rest unexplained. In all, the sample holds some 150,000 clones, and approximately 79% of those were seen once. Together, the top ten hold 2.1% of the sample. Sequenced material: PBMCs. The receptors come from a man in his forties in good health and CMV-seronegative.

The chain couples TRBV6-6 to TRBJ1-1; D is perhaps TRBD1 (5 bases). The CDR3 runs to 11 residues. Germline V CDR1 and CDR2: MNHNY, SVGAGI (reference sequence). V shed 6 bases and J shed 11 bases, with 13 bases lying between them. CDR3 loop: CASSWDSEAFF. In DNA form, the CDR3 reads TGTGCCAGCAGCTGGGACTCAGAGGCTTTCTTT.

The V gene is TRBV7-6, the J gene TRBJ2-1; D is ambiguous. The CDR3 has 15 residues. CDR1 SGHVS and CDR2 FNYEAQ come from the germline V gene. The V end lost 1 base, the J end lost 5 bases, and 12 bases lay between the germline ends. DNA for the CDR3: TGTGCCAGCAGCTTAGGGGCACTGAGCAACAATGAGCAGTTCTTC. Protein sequence: CASSLGALSNNEQFF.

The rearrangement links TRBV5-1 to TRBJ1-1, with 7 bases lining up with TRBD1. V shed 5 bases and J 2 bases; nucleotides not matched to a gene: 6. Germline CDR1 reads SGHRS; CDR2 reads YFSETQ. The CDR3 is 14 residues long. CDR3 DNA: TGCGCCAGCAGGACAGGGTCGCTAAACACTGAAGCTTTCTTT. As protein: CASRTGSLNTEAFF.

The J gene is TRBJ2-3, the V gene TRBV5-1, with a tentative D call TRBD2 (5 bases). Deletions cut 3 bases from V and 7 bases from J, with 15 bases between. CDR3 length: 14 amino acids. CDR1 SGHRS and CDR2 YFSETQ come from the germline V gene. The CDR3 region has the DNA TGCGCCAGCAGCTCCCGGACGGGAACGTATACGCAGTATTTT. Its protein product is CASSSRTGTYTQYF.

Regarding this clone: The identical CDR3 is also encoded by other nucleotide sequences in the sample. The genes are TRBV7-8 and TRBJ2-7; TRBD2 aligns across 14 bases. The CDR3 has 15 residues. Germline V CDR1 and CDR2: SGHVS, FQNEAQ. V was clipped by 5 bases and J by 5 bases; unmatched bases: 5. The CDR3 bases are TGTGCCAGCAGCCTAGGGACTAGCGGGAGTCACGAGCAGTACTTC. Its protein is CASSLGTSGSHEQYF. The full variable domain, with the rest looked up from reference TRBV7-8 and TRBJ2-7, is GAGVSQSPRYKVAKRGQDVALRCDPISGHVSLFWYQQALGQGPEFLTYFQNEAQLDKSGLPSDRFFAERPEGSVSTLKIQRTQQEDSAVYLCASSLGTSGSHEQYFGPGTRLTVT.

This clone was observed a single time. This chain joins TRBV19 and TRBJ2-5; the match to TRBD2 covers 8 bases. The J segment lost 4 bases and the V segment lost 3 bases, leaving 4 bases of the junction unmatched. CDR3 size: 14 residues. The germline CDR1 and CDR2 sequences are LNHDA and SQIVND (reference sequence). CDR3 sequence: CASSIGRDRETQYF. Written as DNA, the CDR3 is TGTGCCAGTAGTATCGGGAGGGATCGAGAGACCCAGTACTTC. Looking up the rest from reference TRBV19 and TRBJ2-5 gives the full variable domain: DGGITQSPKYLFRKEGQNVTLSCEQNLNHDAMYWYRQDPGQGLRLIYYSQIVNDFQKGDIAEGYSVSREKKESFPLTVTSAQKNPTAFYLCASSIGRDRETQYFGPGTRLLVL.

A note on this clone: Other DNA sequences in the sample encode the same CDR3. The V gene is TRBV20-1, the J gene TRBJ2-7; D not certain. CDR3 length: 11 amino acids. Trimming took off 3 bases at V and 3 bases at J, with 6 bases between the two ends. The germline CDR1 and CDR2 sequences are DFQATT and SNEGSKA (reference sequence). The chain's CDR3 is CSASNSYEQYF. The CDR3 DNA sequence: TGCAGTGCTAGCAACAGCTACGAGCAGTACTTC.

The chain carries TRBV27 and TRBJ2-3, with D possibly matching TRBD1 (5 bases). The CDR3 runs to 17 residues. Germline values: CDR1 MNHEY, CDR2 SMNVEV (reference sequence). V gave up 5 bases and J gave up 0 bases, with 18 bases separating them. The DNA of the CDR3 is TGTGCCAGCAGTCGTACCGTGACGGACACTAGCACAGATACGCAGTATTTT. This encodes CASSRTVTDTSTDTQYF.

There are a few counts of this clone. The rearrangement uses TRBV5-1 and TRBJ2-7, with 9 nucleotides matching TRBD1. Losses at the gene ends were 0 bases for V and 6 bases for J; bases not matched to a gene: 10. Per germline, CDR1 SGHRS and CDR2 YFSETQ. The CDR3 is made up of 16 amino acids. The CDR3 DNA is TGCGCCAGCAGCTTGGGCCCGGGACAGGGTCTTGCCGAGCAGTACTTC. This gives the protein CASSLGPGQGLAEQYF.

The chain has TRBV28 and TRBJ2-5; TRBD1 matches 7 bases. The V and J ends lost 6 bases and 2 bases, in that order; junction bases with no gene match: 12. This CDR3 region has 16 residues. Germline V gene lookup returns CDR1 MDHEN and CDR2 SYDVKM. The CDR3 DNA reads as TGTGCCAGCAGGTCTCCTATTAAGGGACAGCAAGAGACCCAGTACTTC. Encoded protein: CASRSPIKGQQETQYF.

In this sample, this clone turned up once. This chain uses TRBV7-2 with TRBJ2-5, with 8 bases lining up with TRBD2. J gave up 5 bases and V 5 bases, and 10 bases lay outside the gene matches. Germline CDR1 SGHTA, CDR2 FQGNSA. The CDR3 has 15 residues. The CDR3 region is CASSVGAGGPETQYF. The CDR3 DNA is TGTGCCAGCAGCGTAGGGGCGGGGGGCCCGGAGACCCAGTACTTC.

V usage is TRBV11-2 and J usage is TRBJ2-1; 9 nucleotides align to TRBD1. The CDR3 is 15 residues long. Germline V CDR1 and CDR2: SGHAT, FQNNGV. J gave up 7 bases and V 2 bases, and 6 bases lay outside the gene matches. The DNA of the CDR3 is TGTGCCAGCAGCTTATACAGGGGGCAAGGGAATGAGCAGTTCTTC. Its translation: CASSLYRGQGNEQFF.

This clone was seen a single time. The chain uses TRBV5-6 and TRBJ1-3, with 11 bases identical to TRBD1. This CDR3 region has 16 residues. The germline CDR1 and CDR2 sequences are SGHDT and YYEEEE. Unmatched junction bases numbered 5, after V lost 4 bases and J lost 2 bases. CDR3 region: CASSLLGQGAGNTIYF. CDR3 sequence (DNA): TGTGCCAGCAGCCTCTTGGGACAGGGGGCTGGAAACACCATATATTTT. The whole variable domain, remainder taken from reference TRBV5-6 and TRBJ1-3, is DAGVTQSPTHLIKTRGQQVTLRCSPKSGHDTVSWYQQALGQGPQFIFQYYEEEERQRGNFPDRFSGHQFPNYSSELNVNALLLGDSALYLCASSLLGQGAGNTIYFGEGSWLTVV.

The chain combines TRBV5-1 with TRBJ1-4; D is undetermined. The V gene's germline CDR1 is SGHRS and CDR2 YFSETQ. The CDR3 loop spans 11 amino acids. Trimming took off 3 bases at V and 8 bases at J, with 5 bases between the two ends. CDR3 region: CASSWLEKLFF. The CDR3 coding sequence is TGCGCCAGCAGCTGGCTGGAAAAACTGTTTTTT.

The V gene is TRBV15, the J gene TRBJ2-3; 10 nucleotides match TRBD1. CDR1 is LNHNV and CDR2 is YYDKDF in the germline V gene (reference sequence). With 0 bases clipped from V and 6 bases from J, the junction kept 3 bases outside the gene matches. This CDR3 has 15 residues. This chain's CDR3 is CATSRDRGQGDTQYF. The CDR3 DNA reads as TGTGCCACCAGCAGAGATCGGGGACAGGGGGATACGCAGTATTTT.

The chain carries TRBV27 and TRBJ2-3; 7 bases fit TRBD1. Germline V gene lookup returns CDR1 MNHEY and CDR2 SMNVEV (reference sequence). V was clipped by 6 bases and J by 2 bases; unmatched bases: 11. CDR3 size: 16 residues. In DNA, the CDR3 is TGTGCCAGCAGACCACTCCTGGGACAGTCCACAGATACGCAGTATTTT. This encodes CASRPLLGQSTDTQYF.

The rearrangement joins TRBV5-5 to TRBJ2-7; 7 bases are a match to TRBD1. Germline trimming cut 5 bases from V and 5 bases from J; bases unmatched to any gene: 7. The germline CDR1 and CDR2 sequences are SGHKS and YYEKEE (reference sequence). The CDR3 spans 13 residues. CDR3 amino acids: CASRTGSSNEQYF. The CDR3 nucleotides read TGTGCCAGCAGGACAGGGAGTTCCAACGAGCAGTACTTC.

The rearrangement joins TRBV5-4 to TRBJ2-3; D may be TRBD2 (5 bases). The CDR3 loop spans 15 amino acids. V gave up 4 bases and J gave up 0 bases, with 12 bases separating them. CDR1 is SGHNT and CDR2 is YYREEE in the germline V gene (reference sequence). The CDR3 sequence: CASSPGNPSTDTQYF. In nucleotides, the CDR3 is TGTGCCAGCAGCCCCGGGAACCCTAGCACAGATACGCAGTATTTT. The entire variable domain, with the rest obtained from reference TRBV5-4 and TRBJ2-3, is as follows: ETGVTQSPTHLIKTRGQQVTLRCSSQSGHNTVSWYQQALGQGPQFIFQYYREEENGRGNFPPRFSGLQFPNYSSELNVNALELDDSALYLCASSPGNPSTDTQYFGPGTRLTVL.

The chain combines TRBV2 with TRBJ2-7; 8 positions agree with TRBD2. The length of the CDR3 is 14 residues. CDR1 SNHLY and CDR2 FYNNEI come from the germline V gene. V gave up 6 bases and J gave up 2 bases; unmatched junction bases: 6. This chain's CDR3 is CASSPGTRTYEQYF. The CDR3 region has the DNA TGTGCCAGCAGCCCCGGGACTAGGACCTACGAGCAGTACTTC.

The chain is built from TRBV6-4 and TRBJ2-1; tentative D call: TRBD1 (5 bases). The CDR3 sequence is 13 residues long. V was shortened by 8 bases and J by 2 bases, with 10 bases between the two germline ends. Per the germline V gene, CDR1 is MRHNA and CDR2 is SNTAGT. DNA for the CDR3: TGTGCCAGCGGGGCGTCAGCCTACAATGAGCAGTTCTTC. Its translation is CASGASAYNEQFF.

This chain links TRBV19 with TRBJ2-1; 7 nucleotides agree with TRBD1. The CDR3 has 13 amino acids. Losses at the gene ends were 10 bases for V and 6 bases for J; bases not matched to a gene: 9. In germline, CDR1 is LNHDA, CDR2 SQIVND (reference sequence). In DNA form, the CDR3 reads TGTGCCACCGAGTCCGGGACAGTCAATGAGCAGTTCTTC. It codes for CATESGTVNEQFF. Combining the CDR3 with reference TRBV19 and TRBJ2-1 gives the whole variable domain DGGITQSPKYLFRKEGQNVTLSCEQNLNHDAMYWYRQDPGQGLRLIYYSQIVNDFQKGDIAEGYSVSREKKESFPLTVTSAQKNPTAFYLCATESGTVNEQFFGPGTRLTVL.

The chain is built from TRBV10-3 and TRBJ2-3, with D possibly matching TRBD1 (5 bases). CDR3 size: 13 residues. V was shortened by 3 bases and J by 2 bases, with 6 bases between the two germline ends. The germline CDR1 and CDR2 sequences are ENHRY and SYGVKD. The CDR3 bases are TGTGCCATCAGTGATGGGGCCACAGATACGCAGTATTTT. Protein product: CAISDGATDTQYF.